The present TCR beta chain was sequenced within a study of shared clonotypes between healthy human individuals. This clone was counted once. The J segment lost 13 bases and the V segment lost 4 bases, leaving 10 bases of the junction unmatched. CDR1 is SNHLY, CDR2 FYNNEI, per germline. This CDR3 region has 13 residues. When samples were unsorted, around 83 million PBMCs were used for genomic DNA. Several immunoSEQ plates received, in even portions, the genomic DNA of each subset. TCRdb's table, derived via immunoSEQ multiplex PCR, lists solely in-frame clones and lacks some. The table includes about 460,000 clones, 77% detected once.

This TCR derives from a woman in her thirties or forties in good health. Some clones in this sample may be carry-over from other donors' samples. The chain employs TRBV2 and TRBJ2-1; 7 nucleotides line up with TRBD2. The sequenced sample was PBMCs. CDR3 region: CASSVRLRDYQFF. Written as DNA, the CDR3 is TGTGCCAGCAGTGTCAGACTCCGGGACTACCAGTTCTTC. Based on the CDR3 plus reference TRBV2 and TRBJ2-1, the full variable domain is EPEVTQTPSHQVTQMGQEVILRCVPISNHLYFYWYRQILGQKVEFLVSFYNNEISEKSEIFDDQFSVERPDGSNFTLKIRSTKLEDSAMYFCASSVRLRDYQFFGPGTRLTVL.